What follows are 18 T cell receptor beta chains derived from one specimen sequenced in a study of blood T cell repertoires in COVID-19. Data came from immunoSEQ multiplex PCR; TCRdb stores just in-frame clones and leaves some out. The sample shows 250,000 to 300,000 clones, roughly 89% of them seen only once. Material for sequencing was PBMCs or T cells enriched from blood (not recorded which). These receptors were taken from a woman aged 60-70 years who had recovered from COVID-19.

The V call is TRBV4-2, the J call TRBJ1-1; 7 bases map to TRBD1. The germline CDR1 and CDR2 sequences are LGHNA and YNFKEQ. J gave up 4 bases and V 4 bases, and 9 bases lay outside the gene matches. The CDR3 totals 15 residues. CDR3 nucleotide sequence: TGTGCCAGCAGCCCACAACAGGGGCCGGGCACTGAAGCTTTCTTT. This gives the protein CASSPQQGPGTEAFF.

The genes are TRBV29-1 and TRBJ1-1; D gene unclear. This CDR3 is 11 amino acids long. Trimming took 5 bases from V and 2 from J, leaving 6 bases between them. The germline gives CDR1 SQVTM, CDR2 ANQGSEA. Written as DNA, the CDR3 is TGCAGCGTTCTCAGTAACACTGAAGCTTTCTTT. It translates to CSVLSNTEAFF.

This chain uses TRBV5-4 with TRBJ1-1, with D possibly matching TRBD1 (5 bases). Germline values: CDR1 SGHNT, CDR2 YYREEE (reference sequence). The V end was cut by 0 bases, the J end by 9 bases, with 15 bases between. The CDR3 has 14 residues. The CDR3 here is CASSLVRQPEQAFF. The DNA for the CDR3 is TGTGCCAGCAGCTTGGTCCGACAGCCAGAACAAGCTTTCTTT. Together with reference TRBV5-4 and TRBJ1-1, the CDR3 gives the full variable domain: ETGVTQSPTHLIKTRGQQVTLRCSSQSGHNTVSWYQQALGQGPQFIFQYYREEENGRGNFPPRFSGLQFPNYSSELNVNALELDDSALYLCASSLVRQPEQAFFGQGTRLTVV.

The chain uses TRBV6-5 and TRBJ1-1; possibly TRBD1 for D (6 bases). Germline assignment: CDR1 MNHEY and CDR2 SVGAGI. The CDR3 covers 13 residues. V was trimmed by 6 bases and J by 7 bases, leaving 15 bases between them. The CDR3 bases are TGTGCCAGCAGCCCCTCAGGGGCGGGTGAAGCTTTCTTT. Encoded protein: CASSPSGAGEAFF.

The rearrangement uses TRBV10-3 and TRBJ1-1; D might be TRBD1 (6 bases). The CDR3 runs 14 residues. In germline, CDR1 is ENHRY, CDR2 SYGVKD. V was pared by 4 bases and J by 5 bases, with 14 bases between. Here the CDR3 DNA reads TGTGCCATCAGTGGGACGGGGGGCTGGACTGAAGCTTTCTTT. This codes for CAISGTGGWTEAFF.

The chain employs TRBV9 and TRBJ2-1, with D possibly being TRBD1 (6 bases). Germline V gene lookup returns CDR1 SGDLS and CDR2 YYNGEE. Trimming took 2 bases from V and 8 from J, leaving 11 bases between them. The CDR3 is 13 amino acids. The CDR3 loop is CASSVSRGDEQFF. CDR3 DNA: TGTGCCAGCAGCGTTTCCAGGGGCGATGAGCAGTTCTTC.

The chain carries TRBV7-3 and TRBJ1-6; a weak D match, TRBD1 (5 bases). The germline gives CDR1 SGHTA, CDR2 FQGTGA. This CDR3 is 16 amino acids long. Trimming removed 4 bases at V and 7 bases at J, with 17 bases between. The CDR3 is CASSSPPRGYNSPLHF. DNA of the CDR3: TGTGCCAGCAGCTCCCCGCCTAGGGGTTACAATTCACCCCTCCACTTT.

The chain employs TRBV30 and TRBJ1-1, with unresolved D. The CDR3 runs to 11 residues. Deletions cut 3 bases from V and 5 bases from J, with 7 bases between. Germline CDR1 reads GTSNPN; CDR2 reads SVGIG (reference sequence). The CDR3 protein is CAWSQSTEAFF. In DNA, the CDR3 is TGTGCCTGGAGCCAGTCTACTGAAGCTTTCTTT.

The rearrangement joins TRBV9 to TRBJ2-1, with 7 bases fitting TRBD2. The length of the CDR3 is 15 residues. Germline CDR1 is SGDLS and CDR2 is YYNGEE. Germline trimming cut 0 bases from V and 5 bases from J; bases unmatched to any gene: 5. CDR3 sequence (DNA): TGTGCCAGCAGCGTAGGGACTAGTACCGACAATGAGCAGTTCTTC. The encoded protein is CASSVGTSTDNEQFF.

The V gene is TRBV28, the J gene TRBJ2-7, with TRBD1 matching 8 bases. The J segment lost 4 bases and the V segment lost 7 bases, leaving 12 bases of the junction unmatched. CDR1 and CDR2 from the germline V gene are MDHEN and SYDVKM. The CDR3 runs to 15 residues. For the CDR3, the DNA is TGTGCCAGCATCCCTACTGCAGGGGGCGCGTACGAGCAGTACTTC. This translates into CASIPTAGGAYEQYF.

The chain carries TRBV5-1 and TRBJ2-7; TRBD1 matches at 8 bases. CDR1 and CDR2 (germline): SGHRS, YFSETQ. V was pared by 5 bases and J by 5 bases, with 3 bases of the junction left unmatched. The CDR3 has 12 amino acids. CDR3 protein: CASSTGGDEQYF. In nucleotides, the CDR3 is TGCGCCAGCAGTACAGGGGGAGACGAGCAGTACTTC.

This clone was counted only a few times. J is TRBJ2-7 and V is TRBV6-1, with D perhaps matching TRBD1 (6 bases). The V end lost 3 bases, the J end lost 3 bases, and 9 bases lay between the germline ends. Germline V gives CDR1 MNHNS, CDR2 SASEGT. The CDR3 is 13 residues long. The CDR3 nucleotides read TGTGCCAGCAGTGATGGACAGATCTACGAGCAGTACTTC. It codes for CASSDGQIYEQYF.

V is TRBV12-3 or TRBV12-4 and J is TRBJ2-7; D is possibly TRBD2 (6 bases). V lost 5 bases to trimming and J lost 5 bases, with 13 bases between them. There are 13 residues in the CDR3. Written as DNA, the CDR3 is TGTGCCAGCAGTCGGACTACCCTTGACGAGCAGTACTTC. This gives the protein CASSRTTLDEQYF.

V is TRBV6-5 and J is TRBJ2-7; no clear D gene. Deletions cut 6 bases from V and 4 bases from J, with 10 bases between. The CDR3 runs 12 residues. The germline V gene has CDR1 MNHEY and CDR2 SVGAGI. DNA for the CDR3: TGTGCCAGCAGAGACAATTTGTACGAGCAGTACTTC. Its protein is CASRDNLYEQYF.

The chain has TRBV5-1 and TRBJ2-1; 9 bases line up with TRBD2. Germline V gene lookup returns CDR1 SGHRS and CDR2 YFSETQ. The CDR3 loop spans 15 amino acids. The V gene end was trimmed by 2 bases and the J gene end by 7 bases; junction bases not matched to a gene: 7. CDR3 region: CASSFSGGYGNEQFF. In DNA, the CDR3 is TGCGCCAGCAGCTTTAGCGGGGGATACGGGAATGAGCAGTTCTTC.

The CDR3 bases are TGTGCCAGCACGGGGGGGACTGGGGTCTTGGAGCAGTACTTC. Residues: CASTGGTGVLEQYF. This chain connects TRBV28 to TRBJ2-7; 8 positions match TRBD2. This CDR3 has 14 amino acids. V trimming: 7 bases; J trimming: 7 bases; junction bases outside the gene matches: 12. Germline V lookup: CDR1 MDHEN, CDR2 SYDVKM.

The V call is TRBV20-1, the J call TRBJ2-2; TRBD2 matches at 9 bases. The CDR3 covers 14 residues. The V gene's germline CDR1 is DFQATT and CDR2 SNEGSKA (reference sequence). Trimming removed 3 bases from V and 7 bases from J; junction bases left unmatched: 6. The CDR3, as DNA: TGCAGTGCTAGTCTAGCGGGGCCGGACGGGGAGCTGTTTTTT. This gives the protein CSASLAGPDGELFF.

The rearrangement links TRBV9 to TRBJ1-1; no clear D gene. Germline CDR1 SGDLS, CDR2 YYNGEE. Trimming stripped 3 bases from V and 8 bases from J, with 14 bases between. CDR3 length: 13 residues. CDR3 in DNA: TGTGCCAGCAGCGAGGGAGTTACCTACGAAGCTTTCTTT. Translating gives CASSEGVTYEAFF.